One T cell receptor beta chain is described in this entry. These data belong to a study of technical replicates of blood from a handful of donors. The CDR3 spans 16 residues. V shed 0 bases and J 2 bases; nucleotides not matched to a gene: 4. Germline V lookup: CDR1 MNHEY, CDR2 SVGAGI. TCRdb's copy holds only in-frame clones and misses some; the assay was immunoSEQ multiplex PCR. The data hold about 59,000 clones, with 85% to 95% observed a single time. The sequencing sample was made of PBMCs. The chain is built from TRBV6-5 and TRBJ1-5, with 7 bases that match TRBD1. The receptor comes from a human donor in good health. Some clones in this sample may be carry-over from other donors' samples. CDR3 residues: CASSYSWQGGNQPQHF. The DNA of the CDR3 is TGTGCCAGCAGTTACTCGTGGCAGGGGGGCAATCAGCCCCAGCATTTT.